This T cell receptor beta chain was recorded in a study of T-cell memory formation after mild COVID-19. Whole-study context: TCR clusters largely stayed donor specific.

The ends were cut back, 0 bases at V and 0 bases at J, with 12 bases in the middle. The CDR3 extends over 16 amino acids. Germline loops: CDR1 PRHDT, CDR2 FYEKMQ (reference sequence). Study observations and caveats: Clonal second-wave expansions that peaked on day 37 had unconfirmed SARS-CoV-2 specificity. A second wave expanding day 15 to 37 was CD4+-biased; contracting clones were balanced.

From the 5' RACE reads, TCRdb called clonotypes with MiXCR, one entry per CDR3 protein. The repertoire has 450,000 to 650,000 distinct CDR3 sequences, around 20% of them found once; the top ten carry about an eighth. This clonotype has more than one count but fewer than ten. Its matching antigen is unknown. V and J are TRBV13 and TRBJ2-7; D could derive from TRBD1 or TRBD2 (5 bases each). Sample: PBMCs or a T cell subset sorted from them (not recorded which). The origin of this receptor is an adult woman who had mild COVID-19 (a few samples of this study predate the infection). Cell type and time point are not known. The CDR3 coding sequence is TGTGCCAGCAGCTTAGGGACGGGGACCAACTCCTACGAGCAGTACTTC. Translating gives CASSLGTGTNSYEQYF.